This T cell receptor (beta chain) was recorded in a study of blood T cell repertoires in COVID-19. Study-wide background: T cells, B-cell-depleted T cells, or PBMCs provided the cDNA or gDNA that served as material.

V lost 4 bases and J 6 bases, leaving 16 bases between the germline ends. CDR3 size: 16 residues. The germline gives CDR1 MNHEY, CDR2 SMNVEV (reference sequence). Living in 24 US areas, the participants were between roughly 18 and 89 years of age. Repertoires were generated with immunoSEQ multiplex PCR, while TCRdb's copy carries only in-frame clones and drops some. The sample contains roughly 160,000 clones, over 75% of which appear only once. Input material: PBMCs or T cells enriched from blood (not recorded which). V usage is TRBV27 and J usage is TRBJ1-6; D is unclear. The source of this sequence is a man in his forties or fifties who had recovered from COVID-19. The CDR3 region is CASSSPSLGSNSPLHF. For the CDR3, the DNA is TGTGCCAGCAGTTCGCCCTCGCTAGGATCTAATTCACCCCTCCACTTT.